The clone carrying this T cell receptor (beta chain) was picked up one time. Its antigen is still unknown. These data are taken from a study of cytomegalovirus exposure and HLA in healthy donors. The PCR made use of 60 Vbeta and 13 Jbeta primers. Data came from immunoSEQ multiplex PCR; TCRdb stores just in-frame clones and leaves some out. The sample records hundreds of thousands of clones, around 79% being singletons. Study results and limitations: Immune exposure was documented only through CMV serostatus. In a later analysis, a genetic analysis reported fewer productive-TCR N-insertions in an Asian-associated ancestry cluster than the cohort average. Among TCR beta chains, those listed as cytomegalovirus-associated numbered 164. Analysis was performed later, and it showed HLA-associated TCR beta chains to be more clonally expanded than equally common others.

Germline V gene lookup returns CDR1 SGHRS and CDR2 YFSETQ. The CDR3 is 15 residues long. Deletions cut 0 bases from V and 2 bases from J, with 9 bases between. This rearrangement joins TRBV5-1 to TRBJ1-5; D remains unclear. Sequencing used PBMCs. This TCR came from a girl aged 2-10 years in good health and CMV-seronegative. The CDR3 DNA sequence: TGCGCCAGCAGCTTGGGTGGAGTGGGCAATCAGCCCCAGCATTTT. Translating it yields CASSLGGVGNQPQHF.